A selection of T cell receptor beta chains follows, all from one sample in a study of T cells in Graves' hyperthyroidism and ophthalmopathy. TCRdb re-analysed the multiplex PCR reads in MiXCR, keeping a single row per CDR3 protein. The profile covers over 350,000 distinct CDR3 sequences, with under 20% appearing a single time and 40% to 45% taken by the ten largest. Sample: blood. The receptors derive from a man between 18 and 35 years old with Graves' ophthalmopathy. Both conserved end residues are part of each CDR3. D genes are given only for firm matches. Clone size is stated in some rows and not others, as once, few, many or a class when expanded.

CDR3 length: 15; clone size: many; J gene: TRBJ2-7; D gene: -; V gene: TRBV11-2; CDR3 protein: CASSRAGPKSYEQYF; CDR3 DNA: TGTGCCAGCAGCCGGGCCGGACCAAAGTCCTACGAGCAGTACTTC
CDR3 length: 17; clone size: once; J gene: TRBJ2-1; D gene: -; V gene: TRBV24-1; CDR3 protein: CATSDPQGSIRDNEQFF; CDR3 DNA: TGTGCCACCAGTGATCCCCAGGGGTCGATCAGGGACAATGAGCAGTTCTTC
CDR3 length: 16; clone size: -; J gene: TRBJ2-1; D gene: TRBD2; V gene: TRBV24-1; CDR3 protein: CATSDLGEGLFNEQFF; CDR3 DNA: TGTGCCACCAGTGATTTGGGGGAGGGATTGTTCAATGAGCAGTTCTTC
CDR3 length: 13; clone size: -; J gene: TRBJ1-5; D gene: -; V gene: TRBV20-1; CDR3 protein: CSARDSRNQPQHF; CDR3 DNA: TGCAGTGCTAGAGATTCAAGAAATCAGCCCCAGCATTTT
CDR3 length: 15; clone size: -; J gene: TRBJ1-1; D gene: TRBD1; V gene: TRBV6-5; CDR3 protein: CASSYSGGTGTEAFF; CDR3 DNA: TGTGCCAGCAGTTACTCAGGGGGCACAGGCACTGAAGCTTTCTTT
CDR3 length: 12; clone size: many; J gene: TRBJ2-5; D gene: -; V gene: TRBV12-3/TRBV12-4; CDR3 protein: CASSSNRETQYF; CDR3 DNA: TGTGCCAGCAGTTCAAACCGGGAGACCCAGTACTTC
CDR3 length: 15; clone size: -; J gene: TRBJ2-7; D gene: TRBD2; V gene: TRBV6-1; CDR3 protein: CATLGAAGGRYEQYF; CDR3 DNA: TGTGCCACCTTGGGAGCGGCGGGGGGGCGGTACGAGCAGTACTTC
CDR3 length: 14; clone size: few; J gene: TRBJ2-2; D gene: -; V gene: TRBV7-9; CDR3 protein: CASSLDTTQGELFF; CDR3 DNA: TGTGCCAGCAGCTTAGACACTACTCAAGGGGAGCTGTTTTTT
CDR3 length: 15; clone size: few; J gene: TRBJ2-1; D gene: TRBD2; V gene: TRBV10-1; CDR3 protein: CASSTTGTTYNEQFF; CDR3 DNA: TGCGCCAGCAGTACAACCGGGACTACCTACAATGAGCAGTTCTTC
CDR3 length: 15; clone size: many; J gene: TRBJ2-3; D gene: -; V gene: TRBV5-1; CDR3 protein: CASSWDTGSTDTQYF; CDR3 DNA: TGCGCCAGCAGCTGGGACACCGGATCCACAGATACGCAGTATTTT
CDR3 length: 14; clone size: few; J gene: TRBJ1-1; D gene: -; V gene: TRBV4-1; CDR3 protein: CASSIQETNTEAFF; CDR3 DNA: TGCGCCAGCAGCATACAGGAGACGAACACTGAAGCTTTCTTT
CDR3 length: 12; clone size: many; J gene: TRBJ2-7; D gene: -; V gene: TRBV6-1; CDR3 protein: CASSRTDYEQYF; CDR3 DNA: TGTGCCAGCAGTCGGACAGATTACGAGCAGTACTTC
CDR3 length: 14; clone size: -; J gene: TRBJ1-3; D gene: -; V gene: TRBV7-2; CDR3 protein: CASSPTYSGNTIYF; CDR3 DNA: TGTGCCAGCAGTCCGACCTACTCTGGAAACACCATATATTTT
CDR3 length: 15; clone size: many; J gene: TRBJ2-1; D gene: -; V gene: TRBV12-3/TRBV12-4; CDR3 protein: CASSSDSHAYNEQFF; CDR3 DNA: TGTGCCAGCAGTTCCGACAGCCACGCCTACAATGAGCAGTTCTTC
CDR3 length: 14; clone size: many; J gene: TRBJ2-7; D gene: TRBD1; V gene: TRBV20-1; CDR3 protein: CSAPLLGQGQEQYF; CDR3 DNA: TGCAGTGCCCCTCTTCTGGGACAGGGTCAAGAGCAGTACTTC
CDR3 length: 16; clone size: few; J gene: TRBJ2-4; D gene: -; V gene: TRBV27; CDR3 protein: CASSQGSPGTKNIQYF; CDR3 DNA: TGTGCCAGCTCCCAAGGGAGCCCGGGAACCAAAAACATTCAGTACTTC
CDR3 length: 13; clone size: -; J gene: TRBJ2-5; D gene: -; V gene: TRBV2; CDR3 protein: CASSEEGPPNGDF; CDR3 DNA: TGTGCCAGCAGTGAAGAGGGACCGCCGAACGGAGACTTC
CDR3 length: 15; clone size: -; J gene: TRBJ2-2; D gene: -; V gene: TRBV7-9; CDR3 protein: CASSALRGGTGELFF; CDR3 DNA: TGTGCCAGCAGCGCTCTACGGGGTGGAACCGGGGAGCTGTTTTTT
CDR3 length: 16; clone size: -; J gene: TRBJ2-5; D gene: -; V gene: TRBV7-2; CDR3 protein: CASSLRGGQPQETQYF; CDR3 DNA: TGTGCCAGCAGCTTACGCGGTGGACAGCCCCAAGAGACCCAGTACTTC
CDR3 length: 15; clone size: -; J gene: TRBJ2-7; D gene: -; V gene: TRBV6-1; CDR3 protein: CASSEGLQRSYEQYF; CDR3 DNA: TGTGCCAGCAGTGAGGGCCTGCAGCGTTCCTACGAGCAGTACTTC
CDR3 length: 12; clone size: few; J gene: TRBJ2-7; D gene: -; V gene: TRBV7-2; CDR3 protein: CASSQTLYEQYF; CDR3 DNA: TGTGCCAGCAGCCAAACATTGTACGAGCAGTACTTC
CDR3 length: 14; clone size: -; J gene: TRBJ2-6; D gene: -; V gene: TRBV5-6; CDR3 protein: CASTLGLGANVLTF; CDR3 DNA: TGTGCCAGCACCCTTGGGTTGGGGGCCAACGTCCTGACTTTC
CDR3 length: 13; clone size: few; J gene: TRBJ1-5; D gene: -; V gene: TRBV29-1; CDR3 protein: CSVARDTNQPQHF; CDR3 DNA: TGCAGCGTCGCCCGGGACACAAATCAGCCCCAGCATTTT
CDR3 length: 17; clone size: -; J gene: TRBJ2-4; D gene: -; V gene: TRBV20-1; CDR3 protein: CSARDWGGVAGKNIQYF; CDR3 DNA: TGCAGTGCTAGAGATTGGGGCGGAGTCGCCGGCAAAAACATTCAGTACTTC
CDR3 length: 14; clone size: -; J gene: TRBJ2-3; D gene: -; V gene: TRBV9; CDR3 protein: CASSVVGGGDTQYF; CDR3 DNA: TGTGCCAGCAGCGTAGTGGGAGGTGGAGATACGCAGTATTTT
CDR3 length: 13; clone size: many; J gene: TRBJ2-7; D gene: TRBD1; V gene: TRBV28; CDR3 protein: CASSSGQLKEQYF; CDR3 DNA: TGTGCCAGCAGTTCGGGACAGCTCAAGGAGCAGTACTTC
CDR3 length: 13; clone size: many; J gene: TRBJ1-2; D gene: TRBD1; V gene: TRBV7-8; CDR3 protein: CASSAYRGESYTF; CDR3 DNA: TGTGCCAGCAGCGCATACAGGGGGGAAAGCTACACCTTC
CDR3 length: 15; clone size: few; J gene: TRBJ2-7; D gene: TRBD1; V gene: TRBV18; CDR3 protein: CASSPSTGMYSEQYF; CDR3 DNA: TGTGCCAGCTCACCCTCGACAGGGATGTACAGCGAGCAGTACTTC
CDR3 length: 14; clone size: many; J gene: TRBJ2-7; D gene: -; V gene: TRBV9; CDR3 protein: CASSGTGRTYEQYF; CDR3 DNA: TGTGCCAGCAGCGGAACGGGGCGAACCTACGAGCAGTACTTC
CDR3 length: 14; clone size: many; J gene: TRBJ1-5; D gene: -; V gene: TRBV2; CDR3 protein: CASSEAYRGQPQHF; CDR3 DNA: TGTGCCAGCAGTGAAGCGTACCGGGGGCAGCCCCAGCATTTT
CDR3 length: 15; clone size: few; J gene: TRBJ1-5; D gene: -; V gene: TRBV25-1; CDR3 protein: CASSEFGGRDQPQHF; CDR3 DNA: TGTGCCAGCAGTGAATTTGGAGGCAGAGATCAGCCCCAGCATTTT
CDR3 length: 16; clone size: few; J gene: TRBJ2-1; D gene: TRBD1; V gene: TRBV11-2; CDR3 protein: CASSLVVTGAYNEQFF; CDR3 DNA: TGTGCCAGCAGCTTAGTGGTGACAGGGGCTTACAATGAGCAGTTCTTC
CDR3 length: 16; clone size: many; J gene: TRBJ2-3; D gene: TRBD2; V gene: TRBV24-1; CDR3 protein: CATSDPSGGGSDTQYF; CDR3 DNA: TGTGCCACCAGTGATCCTAGCGGGGGAGGATCAGATACGCAGTATTTT
CDR3 length: 15; clone size: many; J gene: TRBJ2-3; D gene: TRBD2; V gene: TRBV5-6; CDR3 protein: CASSATGLGTDTQYF; CDR3 DNA: TGTGCCAGCAGCGCCACGGGACTAGGCACAGATACGCAGTATTTT
CDR3 length: 15; clone size: many; J gene: TRBJ2-7; D gene: TRBD2; V gene: TRBV7-8; CDR3 protein: CASSRPGLAVYEQYF; CDR3 DNA: TGTGCCAGCAGCAGACCGGGACTAGCGGTCTACGAGCAGTACTTC
CDR3 length: 15; clone size: many; J gene: TRBJ1-2; D gene: -; V gene: TRBV5-1; CDR3 protein: CASSPLRTFNYGYTF; CDR3 DNA: TGCGCCAGCAGCCCCCTTCGGACGTTTAACTATGGCTACACCTTC
CDR3 length: 16; clone size: -; J gene: TRBJ2-6; D gene: TRBD2; V gene: TRBV12-3/TRBV12-4; CDR3 protein: CASSLGGGSGANVLTF; CDR3 DNA: TGTGCCAGCAGTTTGGGGGGGGGATCTGGGGCCAACGTCCTGACTTTC
CDR3 length: 14; clone size: -; J gene: TRBJ1-1; D gene: -; V gene: TRBV7-9; CDR3 protein: CASGADSGVTEAFF; CDR3 DNA: TGTGCCAGCGGAGCCGACAGCGGGGTTACTGAAGCTTTCTTT
CDR3 length: 17; clone size: -; J gene: TRBJ2-3; D gene: -; V gene: TRBV5-1; CDR3 protein: CASSLNAGGLGTDTQYF; CDR3 DNA: TGCGCCAGCAGCTTAAATGCTGGGGGTTTGGGAACAGATACGCAGTATTTT
CDR3 length: 21; clone size: many; J gene: TRBJ2-1; D gene: TRBD2; V gene: TRBV6-1; CDR3 protein: CASSESAPGMAAGGVYNEQFF; CDR3 DNA: TGTGCCAGCAGTGAAAGTGCCCCGGGTATGGCAGCGGGGGGAGTTTACAATGAGCAGTTCTTC
CDR3 length: 13; clone size: many; J gene: TRBJ1-2; D gene: -; V gene: TRBV29-1; CDR3 protein: CSVDPQVDYGYTF; CDR3 DNA: TGCAGCGTTGACCCACAGGTGGACTATGGCTACACCTTC
CDR3 length: 13; clone size: many; J gene: TRBJ1-1; D gene: -; V gene: TRBV20-1; CDR3 protein: CSARNPGITEAFF; CDR3 DNA: TGCAGTGCTAGAAACCCGGGGATCACTGAAGCTTTCTTT
CDR3 length: 15; clone size: many; J gene: TRBJ2-3; D gene: TRBD1; V gene: TRBV3-1; CDR3 protein: CASSDRGRGTDTQYF; CDR3 DNA: TGTGCCAGCAGCGACAGGGGGCGCGGCACAGATACGCAGTATTTT
CDR3 length: 11; clone size: -; J gene: TRBJ2-1; D gene: -; V gene: TRBV19; CDR3 protein: CASSMGDEQFF; CDR3 DNA: TGTGCCAGTAGTATGGGTGATGAGCAGTTCTTC
CDR3 length: 18; clone size: many; J gene: TRBJ2-6; D gene: -; V gene: TRBV6-1; CDR3 protein: CASSKQLTGPPGANVLTF; CDR3 DNA: TGTGCCAGCAGTAAACAATTGACAGGACCTCCCGGAGCCAACGTCCTGACTTTC